This TCR beta chain was obtained from a study of T-cell memory formation after mild COVID-19. Across the study: Each donor largely had its own TCR clusters. General study results and limits: Mostly located in CM and EM were contracting CD4+ clones, with contracting CD8+ clones located in EMRA.

In its sample, this clonotype was seen many times. The antigen is not known. This CDR3 has 13 amino acids. With 5 bases clipped from V and 2 bases from J, the junction kept 1 base outside the gene matches. Germline values: CDR1 SGHVS, CDR2 FNYEAQ. Using constant-segment primers, 5'RACE produced TCR alpha and TCR beta cDNA libraries carrying sample barcodes and UMIs. MiXCR, applied by TCRdb to the 5' RACE reads, yields one record per CDR3 protein. The top ten hold roughly 40% of the sample, which has some 100,000 distinct CDR3 sequences, 11% seen once. The rearrangement uses TRBV7-6 and TRBJ2-7, with 9 bases lining up with TRBD1. This sequence was found in a young man who had mild COVID-19 (a few samples of this study predate the infection). Cell type and time point are not known. The sequencing sample was made of PBMCs or a T cell subset sorted from them (not recorded which). The CDR3 sequence: CASSGTGTYEQYF. The CDR3 DNA reads TGTGCCAGCAGCGGGACAGGGACCTACGAGCAGTACTTC.